This T cell receptor beta chain appears in the sequencing data of a study of T cells in Graves' hyperthyroidism and ophthalmopathy. V lost 3 bases, J lost 0 bases, and 8 bases stayed unmatched. Germline V CDR1 and CDR2: MNHEY, SMNVEV (reference sequence). This CDR3 has 17 residues. Amplification of TCR beta CDR3 regions used RNA as the template. The HTBI primer set drove a first-round RT-PCR of the TCR CDR3. TCRdb passed the multiplex PCR reads through MiXCR, listing each CDR3 protein once. The table has around 700,000 distinct CDR3 sequences, 18% seen once; the top ten hold roughly a sixth. Diagnoses were established using clinical symptoms, serum thyroxine and TRAb, thyroid ultrasound and orbital computed tomography. The blood specimen was taken at initial hyperthyroidism diagnosis, before any ophthalmopathy symptoms.

The sequence derives from a woman aged 50 to 60 with Graves' hyperthyroidism that later progressed to Graves' ophthalmopathy. V is TRBV27 and J is TRBJ2-4, with 7 bases lining up with TRBD2. Sequenced material: blood. The CDR3 loop is CASSFYTGGIAKNIQYF. Written as DNA, the CDR3 is TGTGCCAGCAGTTTTTATACGGGGGGTATAGCCAAAAACATTCAGTACTTC.